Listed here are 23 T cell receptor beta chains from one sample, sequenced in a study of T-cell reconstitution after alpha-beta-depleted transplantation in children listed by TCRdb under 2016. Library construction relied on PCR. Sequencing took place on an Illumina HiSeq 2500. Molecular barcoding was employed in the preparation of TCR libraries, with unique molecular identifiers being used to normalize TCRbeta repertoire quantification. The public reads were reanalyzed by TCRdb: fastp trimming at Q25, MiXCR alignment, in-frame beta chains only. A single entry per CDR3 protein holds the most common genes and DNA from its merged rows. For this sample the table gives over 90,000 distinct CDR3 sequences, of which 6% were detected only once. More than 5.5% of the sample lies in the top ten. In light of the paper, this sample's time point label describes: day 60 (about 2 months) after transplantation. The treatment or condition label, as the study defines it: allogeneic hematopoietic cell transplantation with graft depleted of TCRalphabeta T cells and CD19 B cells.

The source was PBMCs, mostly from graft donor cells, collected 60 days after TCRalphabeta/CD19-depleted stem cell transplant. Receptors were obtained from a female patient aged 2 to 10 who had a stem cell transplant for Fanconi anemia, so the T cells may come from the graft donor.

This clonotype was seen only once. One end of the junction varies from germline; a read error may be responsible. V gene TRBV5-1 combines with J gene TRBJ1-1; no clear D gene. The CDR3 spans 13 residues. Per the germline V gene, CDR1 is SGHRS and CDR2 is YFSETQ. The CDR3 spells CASRGARNTEAYF. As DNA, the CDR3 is TGCGCCAGCAGGGGTGCGAGGAACACTGAAGCTTACTTT.

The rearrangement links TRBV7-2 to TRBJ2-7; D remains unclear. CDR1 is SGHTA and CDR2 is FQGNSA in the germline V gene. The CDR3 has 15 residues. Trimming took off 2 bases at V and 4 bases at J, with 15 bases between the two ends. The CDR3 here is CASSLSLPVAYEQYF. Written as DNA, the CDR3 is TGTGCCAGCAGCTTAAGTCTCCCTGTTGCTTACGAGCAGTACTTC.

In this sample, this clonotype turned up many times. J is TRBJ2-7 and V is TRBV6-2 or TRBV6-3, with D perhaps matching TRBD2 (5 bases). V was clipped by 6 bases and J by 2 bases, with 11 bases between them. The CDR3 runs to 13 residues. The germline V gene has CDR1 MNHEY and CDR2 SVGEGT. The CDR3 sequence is CASSQAETYEQYF. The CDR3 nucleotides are TGTGCCAGCAGCCAAGCGGAAACCTACGAGCAGTACTTC.

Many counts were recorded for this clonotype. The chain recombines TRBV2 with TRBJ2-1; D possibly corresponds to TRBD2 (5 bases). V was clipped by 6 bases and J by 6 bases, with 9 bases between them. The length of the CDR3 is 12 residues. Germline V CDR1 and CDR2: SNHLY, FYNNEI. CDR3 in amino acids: CASSGLVNEQFF. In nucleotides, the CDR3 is TGTGCCAGCAGCGGACTGGTCAATGAGCAGTTCTTC.

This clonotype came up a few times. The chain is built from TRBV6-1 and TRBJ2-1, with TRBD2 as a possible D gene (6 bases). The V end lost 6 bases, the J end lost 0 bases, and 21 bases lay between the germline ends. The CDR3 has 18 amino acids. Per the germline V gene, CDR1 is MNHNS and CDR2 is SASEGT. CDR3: CASRSFGLASSSYNEQFF. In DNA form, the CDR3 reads TGTGCCAGCAGGTCGTTTGGGCTAGCGTCGAGCTCCTACAATGAGCAGTTCTTC.

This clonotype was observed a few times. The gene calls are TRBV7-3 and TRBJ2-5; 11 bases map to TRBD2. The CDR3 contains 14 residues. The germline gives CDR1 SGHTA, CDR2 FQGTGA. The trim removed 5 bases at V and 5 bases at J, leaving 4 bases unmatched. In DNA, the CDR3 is TGTGCCAGCAGCATAGCGGGAGGGGACGAGACCCAGTACTTC. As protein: CASSIAGGDETQYF.

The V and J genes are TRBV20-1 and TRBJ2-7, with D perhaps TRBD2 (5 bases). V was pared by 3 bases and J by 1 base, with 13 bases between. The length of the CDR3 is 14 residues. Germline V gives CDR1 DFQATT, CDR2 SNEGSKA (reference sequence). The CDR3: CSASRGPFSYEQYF. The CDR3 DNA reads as TGCAGTGCTAGCCGGGGTCCATTTTCCTACGAGCAGTACTTC.

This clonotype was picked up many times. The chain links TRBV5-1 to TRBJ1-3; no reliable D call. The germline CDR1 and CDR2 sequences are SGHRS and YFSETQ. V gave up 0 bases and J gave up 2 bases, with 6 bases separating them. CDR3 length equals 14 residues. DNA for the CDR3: TGCGCCAGCAGCTTGGACGTTACTGGAAACACCATATATTTT. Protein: CASSLDVTGNTIYF.

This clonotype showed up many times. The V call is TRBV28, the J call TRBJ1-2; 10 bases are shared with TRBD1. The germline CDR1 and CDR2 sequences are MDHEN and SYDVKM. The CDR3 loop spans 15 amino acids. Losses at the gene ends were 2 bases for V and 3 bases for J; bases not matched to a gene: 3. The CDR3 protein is CASSLPGQGYYGYTF. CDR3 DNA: TGTGCCAGCAGTTTACCGGGACAGGGGTACTATGGCTACACCTTC.

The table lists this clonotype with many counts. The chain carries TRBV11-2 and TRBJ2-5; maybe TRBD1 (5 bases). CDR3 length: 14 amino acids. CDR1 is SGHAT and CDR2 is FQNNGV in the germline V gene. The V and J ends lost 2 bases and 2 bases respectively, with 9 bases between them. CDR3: CASSLRTFQETQYF. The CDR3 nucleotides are TGTGCCAGCAGCTTACGGACATTTCAAGAGACCCAGTACTTC.

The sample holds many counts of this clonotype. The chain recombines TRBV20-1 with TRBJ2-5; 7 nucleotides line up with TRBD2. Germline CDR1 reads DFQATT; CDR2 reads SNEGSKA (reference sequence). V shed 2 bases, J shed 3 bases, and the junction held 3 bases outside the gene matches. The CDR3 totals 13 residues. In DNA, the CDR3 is TGCAGTGCTAGATGGCTAGCGGAAGAGACCCAGTACTTC. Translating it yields CSARWLAEETQYF.

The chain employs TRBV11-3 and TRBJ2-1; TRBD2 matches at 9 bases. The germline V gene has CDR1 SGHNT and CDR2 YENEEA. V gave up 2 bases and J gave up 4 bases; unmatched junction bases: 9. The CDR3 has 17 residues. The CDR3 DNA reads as TGTGCCAGCAGCTTACGGGCTAGCGGGACCTATTACAATGAGCAGTTCTTC. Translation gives CASSLRASGTYYNEQFF.

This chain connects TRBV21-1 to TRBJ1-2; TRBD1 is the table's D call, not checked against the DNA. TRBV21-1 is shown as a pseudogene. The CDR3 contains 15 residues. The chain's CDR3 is CASRSYTGTLYGYTF. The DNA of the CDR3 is TGTGCCAGCAGATCTTATACCGGGACCCTCTATGGCTACACCTTC.

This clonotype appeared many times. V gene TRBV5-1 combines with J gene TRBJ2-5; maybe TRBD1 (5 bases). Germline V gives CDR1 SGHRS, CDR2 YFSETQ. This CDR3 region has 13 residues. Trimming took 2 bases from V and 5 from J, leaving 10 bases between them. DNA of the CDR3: TGCGCCAGCAGCTTTTTTCAGGGCGAGACCCAGTACTTC. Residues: CASSFFQGETQYF. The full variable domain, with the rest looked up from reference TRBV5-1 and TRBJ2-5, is KAGVTQTPRYLIKTRGQQVTLSCSPISGHRSVSWYQQTPGQGLQFLFEYFSETQRNKGNFPGRFSGRQFSNSRSEMNVSTLELGDSALYLCASSFFQGETQYFGPGTRLLVL.

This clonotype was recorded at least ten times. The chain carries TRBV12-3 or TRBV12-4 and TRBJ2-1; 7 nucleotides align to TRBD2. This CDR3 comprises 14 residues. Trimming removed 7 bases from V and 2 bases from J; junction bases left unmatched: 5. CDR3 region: CASTFLAAYNEQFF. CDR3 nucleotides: TGTGCCAGCACGTTTCTAGCGGCCTACAATGAGCAGTTCTTC.

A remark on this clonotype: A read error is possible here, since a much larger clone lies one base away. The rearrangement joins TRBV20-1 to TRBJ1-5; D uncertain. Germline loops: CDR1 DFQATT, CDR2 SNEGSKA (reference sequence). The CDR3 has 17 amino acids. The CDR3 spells CCASATEGTYSNQPQHF. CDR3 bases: TGCTGTGCTAGCGCCACAGAGGGAACGTATAGCAATCAGCCCCAGCATTTT.

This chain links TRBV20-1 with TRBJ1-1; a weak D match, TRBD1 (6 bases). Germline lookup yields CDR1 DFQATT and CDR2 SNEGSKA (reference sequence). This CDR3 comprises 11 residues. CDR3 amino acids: CSAQGRTEAFF. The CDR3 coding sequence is TGCAGCGCGCAGGGGAGGACTGAAGCTTTCTTT.

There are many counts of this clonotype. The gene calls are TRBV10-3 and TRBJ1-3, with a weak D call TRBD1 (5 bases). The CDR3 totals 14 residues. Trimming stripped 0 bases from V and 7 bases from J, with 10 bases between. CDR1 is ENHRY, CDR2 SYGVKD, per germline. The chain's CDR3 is CAISESPGRNTIYF. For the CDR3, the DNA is TGTGCCATCAGTGAGTCGCCAGGGAGGAACACCATATATTTT.

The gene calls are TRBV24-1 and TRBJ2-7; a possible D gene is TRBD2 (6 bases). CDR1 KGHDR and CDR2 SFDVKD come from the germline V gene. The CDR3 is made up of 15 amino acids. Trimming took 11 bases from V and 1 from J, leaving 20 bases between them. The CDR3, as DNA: TGTGCCATCAGCTGGAGACTAGGTATTTCCTACGAGCAGTACTTC. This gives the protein CAISWRLGISYEQYF.

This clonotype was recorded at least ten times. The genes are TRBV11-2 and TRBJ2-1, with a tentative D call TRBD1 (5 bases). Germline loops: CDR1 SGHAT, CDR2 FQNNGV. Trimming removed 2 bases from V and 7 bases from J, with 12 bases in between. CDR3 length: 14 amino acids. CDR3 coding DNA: TGTGCCAGCAGCTTAATGCAGGGAAAAAATGAGCAGTTCTTC. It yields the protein CASSLMQGKNEQFF.

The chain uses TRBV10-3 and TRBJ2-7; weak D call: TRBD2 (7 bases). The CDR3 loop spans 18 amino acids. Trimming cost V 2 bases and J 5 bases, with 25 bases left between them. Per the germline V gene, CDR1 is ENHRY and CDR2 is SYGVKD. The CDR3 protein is CAISERGGGGVKLDEQYF. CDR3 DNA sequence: TGTGCCATCAGTGAGCGAGGGGGGGGAGGCGTAAAGCTAGACGAGCAGTACTTC.

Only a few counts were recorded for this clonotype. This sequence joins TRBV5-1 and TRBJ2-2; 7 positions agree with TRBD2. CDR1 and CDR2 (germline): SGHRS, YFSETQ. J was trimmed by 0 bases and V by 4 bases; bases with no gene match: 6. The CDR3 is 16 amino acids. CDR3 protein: CASSLLASANTGELFF. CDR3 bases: TGCGCCAGCAGCCTACTAGCGAGCGCGAACACCGGGGAGCTGTTTTTT.

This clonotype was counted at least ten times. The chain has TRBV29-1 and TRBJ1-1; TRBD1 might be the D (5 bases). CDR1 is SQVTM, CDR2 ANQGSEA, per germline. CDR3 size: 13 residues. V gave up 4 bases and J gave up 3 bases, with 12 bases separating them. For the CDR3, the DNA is TGCAGCGTTGCCAGGGTTCGTGACACTGAAGCTTTCTTT. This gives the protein CSVARVRDTEAFF.